The entry that follows covers one T cell receptor (beta chain) sequence. The V end lost 6 bases, the J end lost 5 bases, and 11 bases lay between the germline ends. The CDR3 runs 12 residues. TCRdb re-derived calls from the 5' RACE reads in MiXCR, one entry per CDR3 protein. The table lists more than 250,000 distinct CDR3 sequences, 6.8% of them singletons, with 15% to 20% in the top ten. These data come from a study of T cells after yellow fever vaccination. The V and J genes are TRBV12-3 or TRBV12-4 and TRBJ2-7; D unresolved. Sequences were derived from PBMCs, sampled more than 40 days after the first yellow fever vaccination. This TCR came from a young man who received the YFV17D yellow fever vaccine. CDR3 protein: CASSPEGNEQYF. The CDR3 bases are TGTGCCAGCAGCCCCGAAGGGAACGAGCAGTACTTC.